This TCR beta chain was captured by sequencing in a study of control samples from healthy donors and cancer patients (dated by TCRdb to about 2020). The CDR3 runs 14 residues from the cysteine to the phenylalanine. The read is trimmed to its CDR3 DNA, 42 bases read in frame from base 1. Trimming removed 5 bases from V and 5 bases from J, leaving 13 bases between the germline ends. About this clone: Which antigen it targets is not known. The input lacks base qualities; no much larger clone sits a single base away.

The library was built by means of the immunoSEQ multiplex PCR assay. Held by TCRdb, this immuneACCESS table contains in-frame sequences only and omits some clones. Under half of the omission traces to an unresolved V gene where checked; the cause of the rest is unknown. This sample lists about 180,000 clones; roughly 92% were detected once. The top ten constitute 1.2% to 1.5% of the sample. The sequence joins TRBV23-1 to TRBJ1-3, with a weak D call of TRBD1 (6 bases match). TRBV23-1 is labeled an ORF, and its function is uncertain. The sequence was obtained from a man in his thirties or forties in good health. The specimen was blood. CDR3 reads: CASSAGHWRNTIYF. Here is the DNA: TGCGCCAGCAGTGCGGGACATTGGAGAAACACCATATATTTT.